A single sample is the source of the 29 T cell receptor beta chains below, sequenced in a study of T cell responses to AZD1222 COVID-19 vaccine. Using immunoSEQ multiplex PCR, the repertoire was profiled, and TCRdb retains in-frame clones only, with some absent. The table shows roughly 150,000 clones, with roughly 86% occurring only once. Specimen: peripheral blood, collected on day 0 of AZD1222 vaccination. Receptors were obtained from an adult in good health.

This chain uses TRBV5-1 with TRBJ1-4, with TRBD1 matching over 9 bases. There are 14 residues in the CDR3. After removal of 2 bases from V and 5 bases from J, the junction contained 1 base not matched to a gene. Germline CDR1 SGHRS, CDR2 YFSETQ. The CDR3 DNA follows: TGCGCCAGCAGCTTCGGGACAGGGAATGAAAAACTGTTTTTT. Translating gives CASSFGTGNEKLFF.

The chain combines TRBV7-3 with TRBJ1-1, with TRBD1 matching 8 bases. The CDR3 totals 12 residues. V lost 5 bases to trimming and J lost 12 bases; unmatched junction nucleotides: 8. The V gene's germline CDR1 is SGHTA and CDR2 FQGTGA. CDR3 residues: CASSPGQGLPFF. CDR3 sequence (DNA): TGTGCCAGCAGCCCTGGACAGGGACTGCCTTTCTTT.

The chain employs TRBV14 and TRBJ2-1; TRBD2 agrees at 9 bases. V was clipped by 4 bases and J by 4 bases; unmatched bases: 11. There are 17 residues in the CDR3. Germline-derived CDR1 and CDR2 are SGHDN and FVKESK. The CDR3 loop is CASSRAAGGGVYNEQFF. The CDR3 region has the DNA TGTGCCAGCAGCCGAGCAGCGGGGGGAGGGGTTTACAATGAGCAGTTCTTC.

V gene TRBV4-3 combines with J gene TRBJ1-1, with D hard to call. V lost 4 bases, J lost 1 base, and 10 bases lay in between. Germline V gene sequence: CDR1 LGHNA, CDR2 YSLEER. The CDR3 length is 14 residues. This CDR3 reads CASSPRLANTEAFF. In DNA, the CDR3 is TGCGCCAGCAGCCCCAGGTTGGCGAACACTGAAGCTTTCTTT.

This clone appeared once. The genes are TRBV4-3 and TRBJ2-7; perhaps TRBD2 as D (5 bases). The germline V gene has CDR1 LGHNA and CDR2 YSLEER. V gave up 11 bases and J gave up 5 bases, with 22 bases separating them. The CDR3 loop spans 14 amino acids. CDR3 DNA: TGCGCCCCTCGCCGGCCCCCGGGAAGGGACGAGCAGTACTTC. Translating it yields CAPRRPPGRDEQYF.

This clone was picked up one time. Because the CDR3's place on the DNA is in doubt, the DNA is left out and the CDR3 is given as listed by TCRdb. The chain carries TRBV7-5 and TRBJ1-2; TRBD1 is taken as the D call from the table, unchecked against the DNA. TRBV7-5 is an annotated pseudogene. The CDR3 sequence runs 14 residues, both termini included. The CDR3 sequence is CVRSLVGQGSEDTF.

The chain employs TRBV19 and TRBJ2-1; 12 bases agree with TRBD2. V was clipped by 8 bases and J by 4 bases; unmatched bases: 12. The germline V gene has CDR1 LNHDA and CDR2 SQIVND (reference sequence). The CDR3 consists of 17 residues. DNA of the CDR3: TGTGCCAGTTCCCCCCGGACTAGCGGGAATTCATACAATGAGCAGTTCTTC. Amino acids: CASSPRTSGNSYNEQFF.

The chain uses TRBV3-1 (or the pseudogene TRBV3-2) and TRBJ2-3; D remains unclear. V was pared by 2 bases and J by 0 bases, with 6 bases between. The germline V gene encodes CDR1 LGHDT and CDR2 YNNKEL (reference sequence). CDR3 size: 14 residues. Here the CDR3 DNA reads TGTGCCAGCAGCCAACACGGGAGCACAGATACGCAGTATTTT. It codes for CASSQHGSTDTQYF.

The chain recombines TRBV2 with TRBJ2-7; D tentatively reads TRBD1 or TRBD2 (5 bases each). V was shortened by 8 bases and J by 3 bases, with 17 bases between the two germline ends. Germline V CDR1 and CDR2: SNHLY, FYNNEI. The CDR3 loop spans 14 amino acids. CDR3 loop: CASLTGTVNYEQYF. Written as DNA, the CDR3 is TGTGCCAGCTTGACCGGGACCGTGAACTACGAGCAGTACTTC.

The V gene is TRBV11-2, the J gene TRBJ1-1; a possible D gene is TRBD1 (6 bases). Germline values: CDR1 SGHAT, CDR2 FQNNGV. The CDR3 is 17 residues long. V dropped 1 base and J dropped 1 base, with 16 bases sitting between them. The CDR3 region is CASSLGAPGHPNTEAFF. The CDR3 nucleotides read TGTGCCAGCAGCTTAGGGGCACCGGGACATCCGAACACTGAAGCTTTCTTT.

This clone was observed a few times. This sequence joins TRBV30 and TRBJ1-3, with 8 bases identical to TRBD1. This CDR3 is 13 amino acids long. CDR1 is GTSNPN, CDR2 SVGIG, per germline (reference sequence). In DNA form, the CDR3 reads TGTGGGGGACAGGCTTCCTCTGGAAACACCATATATTTT. As protein: CGGQASSGNTIYF.

Details on this clone: Other DNA sequences of this sample code for an identical CDR3. The rearrangement links TRBV9 to TRBJ1-6; D remains unclear. This CDR3 contains 13 residues. The V and J ends lost 0 bases and 8 bases respectively, with 6 bases between them. The germline gives CDR1 SGDLS, CDR2 YYNGEE. CDR3 nucleotides: TGTGCCAGCAGCGTAGTCCGTGATTCACCCCTCCACTTT. This translates into CASSVVRDSPLHF.

V is TRBV5-8 and J is TRBJ1-1, with a possible D match to TRBD1 (5 bases). Per germline, CDR1 SGHTS and CDR2 YDEGEE. V dropped 4 bases and J dropped 6 bases, with 10 bases sitting between them. This CDR3 region has 12 residues. This chain's CDR3 is CASSPDTPEAFF. CDR3 bases: TGTGCCAGCAGCCCGGACACGCCTGAAGCTTTCTTT.

This clone has just one count. V is TRBV4-2 and J is TRBJ1-2; D not certain. CDR3 length: 14 amino acids. Trimming shortened V by 0 bases and J by 5 bases, and 10 bases separated the two germline ends. Germline V gene sequence: CDR1 LGHNA, CDR2 YNFKEQ. CDR3 protein: CASSQDRAEYGYTF. The CDR3 DNA sequence: TGTGCCAGCAGCCAAGATCGGGCTGAATATGGCTACACCTTC.

V and J are TRBV19 and TRBJ1-6; TRBD1 is a possible D gene (5 bases). Germline V lookup: CDR1 LNHDA, CDR2 SQIVND (reference sequence). The CDR3 loop spans 15 amino acids. The V end lost 1 base, the J end lost 10 bases, and 14 bases lay between the germline ends. CDR3 loop: CASSIVGREGSPLHF. CDR3 nucleotide sequence: TGTGCCAGTAGTATAGTCGGCAGGGAAGGGTCACCCCTCCACTTT.

The CDR3 nucleotides read TGTGCCAGCAGGACAGACAGGGATCGACAGCCCCAGCATTTT. It is translated as CASRTDRDRQPQHF. This chain connects TRBV28 to TRBJ1-5; 7 nucleotides match TRBD1. The CDR3 has 14 residues. With V trimmed by 6 bases and J by 7 bases, 9 bases remained unmatched. Germline V gene sequence: CDR1 MDHEN, CDR2 SYDVKM.

This chain connects TRBV3-1 (or the pseudogene TRBV3-2) to TRBJ1-6; 7 nucleotides agree with TRBD1. Losses at the gene ends were 1 base for V and 7 bases for J; bases not matched to a gene: 4. The CDR3 consists of 15 residues. Germline CDR1 is LGHDT and CDR2 is YNNKEL (reference sequence). DNA for the CDR3: TGTGCCAGCAGCCAAGGGGACAGCAAGAATTCACCCCTCCACTTT. Its translation: CASSQGDSKNSPLHF.

The chain joins TRBV7-2 to TRBJ2-1; 7 positions match TRBD1. Unmatched junction bases numbered 1, after V lost 1 base and J lost 1 base. From germline, CDR1 is SGHTA and CDR2 FQGNSA. There are 15 residues in the CDR3. As DNA, the CDR3 is TGTGCCAGCAGCTTAGAGACAGGGTCCTACAATGAGCAGTTCTTC. This sequence encodes CASSLETGSYNEQFF.

The chain recombines TRBV6-2 or TRBV6-3 with TRBJ2-5; D is perhaps TRBD1 or TRBD2 (5 bases each). Germline assignment: CDR1 MNHEY and CDR2 SVGEGT. V lost 6 bases and J 7 bases, leaving 15 bases between the germline ends. CDR3 length equals 13 residues. As DNA, the CDR3 is TGTGCCAGCAGCCTCGGGACCAGCGGGACCCAGTACTTC. Encoded protein: CASSLGTSGTQYF.

This chain joins TRBV5-4 and TRBJ2-1, with a weak D call TRBD1 (6 bases). Trimming took off 3 bases at V and 7 bases at J, with 11 bases between the two ends. The CDR3 covers 13 residues. Germline V gene sequence: CDR1 SGHNT, CDR2 YYREEE (reference sequence). CDR3 sequence: CASSSSGENEQFF. CDR3 nucleotides: TGTGCCAGCAGCTCCTCAGGGGAGAATGAGCAGTTCTTC.

This clone was observed a single time. The V gene is TRBV25-1, the J gene TRBJ1-2, with 7 positions matching TRBD1. Germline-derived CDR1 and CDR2 are MGHDK and SYGVNS. The CDR3 extends over 14 amino acids. V lost 2 bases and J lost 7; bases outside the gene matches: 7. CDR3 region: CASSEMSGGGGYTF. CDR3 nucleotide sequence: TGTGCCAGCAGTGAAATGTCAGGGGGTGGTGGCTACACCTTC.

The gene calls are TRBV27 and TRBJ1-5, with 7 nucleotides matching TRBD1. This CDR3 region has 20 residues. Germline V gene sequence: CDR1 MNHEY, CDR2 SMNVEV (reference sequence). Trimming cost V 3 bases and J 0 bases; bases outside gene matches: 17. CDR3 bases: TGTGCCAGCAGTTTCCCCGTCCGGGACAGATACCAAAATAGCAATCAGCCCCAGCATTTT. Protein: CASSFPVRDRYQNSNQPQHF.

The chain employs TRBV24-1 and TRBJ1-5, with D maybe TRBD1 (5 bases). The length of the CDR3 is 17 residues. V lost 8 bases and J 0 bases, leaving 19 bases between the germline ends. Germline lookup yields CDR1 KGHDR and CDR2 SFDVKD. CDR3: CATTRLDRDNSNQPQHF. The CDR3 DNA follows: TGTGCCACCACTCGACTCGACAGAGATAATAGCAATCAGCCCCAGCATTTT.

The J gene is TRBJ1-3, the V gene TRBV5-5; TRBD1 is a possible D gene (6 bases). CDR1 is SGHKS, CDR2 YYEKEE, per germline (reference sequence). The CDR3 extends over 15 amino acids. With 0 bases removed from V and 0 bases from J, the gap between germline ends came to 7 bases. The CDR3 here is CASSLEGVSGNTIYF. As DNA, the CDR3 is TGTGCCAGCAGCTTGGAGGGGGTCTCTGGAAACACCATATATTTT.

The V gene is TRBV30, the J gene TRBJ1-1; D gene ambiguous. V lost 3 bases and J lost 6, with 11 bases in between. Germline V lookup: CDR1 GTSNPN, CDR2 SVGIG (reference sequence). This CDR3 is 12 amino acids long. The CDR3 here is CAWSSLGAEAFF. The CDR3 bases are TGTGCCTGGAGCTCTCTAGGCGCTGAAGCTTTCTTT. The variable domain in full, completed from reference TRBV30 and TRBJ1-1, reads SQTIHQWPATLVQPVGSPLSLECTVEGTSNPNLYWYRQAAGRGLQLLFYSVGIGQISSEVPQNLSASRPQDRQFILSSKKLLLSDSGFYLCAWSSLGAEAFFGQGTRLTVV.

The rearrangement links TRBV5-4 to TRBJ2-5; D not certain. This CDR3 spans 15 amino acids. In germline, CDR1 is SGHNT, CDR2 YYREEE (reference sequence). V shed 0 bases and J shed 5 bases, with 14 bases lying between them. In nucleotides, the CDR3 is TGTGCCAGCAGCTTGGAGGGTCCTCGGCAGGAGACCCAGTACTTC. Protein sequence: CASSLEGPRQETQYF.

The chain links TRBV19 to TRBJ2-1; 8 bases align to TRBD2. The V gene's germline CDR1 is LNHDA and CDR2 SQIVND (reference sequence). With V trimmed by 4 bases and J by 2 bases, 7 bases remained unmatched. The CDR3 contains 16 residues. The CDR3 nucleotides are TGTGCCAGTAGTACAAGACGCGGGAGGACCTACAATGAGCAGTTCTTC. It specifies CASSTRRGRTYNEQFF.

The chain is built from TRBV6-6 and TRBJ1-6; D may be TRBD1 (6 bases). CDR1 and CDR2 from the germline V gene are MNHNY and SVGAGI (reference sequence). The CDR3 loop spans 14 amino acids. Trimming removed 6 bases at V and 6 bases at J, with 12 bases between. The CDR3 nucleotides read TGTGCCAGCAGCTCTGGACAGATTAATTCACCCCTCCACTTT. It yields the protein CASSSGQINSPLHF.

Concerning this clone itself: Other DNA variants within this sample encode the same CDR3. This chain joins TRBV27 and TRBJ2-5, with D unclear. Per germline, CDR1 MNHEY and CDR2 SMNVEV (reference sequence). CDR3 length: 13 amino acids. Between the trimmed V and J ends, which lost 6 bases and 4 bases, there was a span of 12 bases. CDR3 coding DNA: TGTGCCAGCAGCTTTCGGGTGCGAGAGACCCAGTACTTC. Its translation is CASSFRVRETQYF.